These 31 T cell receptor beta chains were all obtained from the same sample, sequenced in a study of T-cell reconstitution after alpha-beta-depleted transplantation in children. Preparation of the TCRbeta library used unique molecular identifiers. TCRdb itself ran the PCR reads through MiXCR, one entry per CDR3 protein. The sample lists about 260,000 distinct CDR3 sequences, 6.5% to 10% occurring once. The sequences come from PBMCs, mostly from graft donor cells, collected 180 days after TCRalphabeta/CD19-depleted stem cell transplant. The receptor set was obtained from a male patient between 5 and 17 years old who had a stem cell transplant for acute lymphoblastic leukemia, so the T cells may come from the graft donor.

This clonotype was picked up many times. The gene calls are TRBV27 and TRBJ2-7; 11 bases line up with TRBD2. The CDR3 runs 15 residues. Germline assignment: CDR1 MNHEY and CDR2 SMNVEV (reference sequence). The ends lost 5 bases at V and 2 bases at J; junction bases unmatched: 5. CDR3 nucleotide sequence: TGTGCCAGCAGTCCTAGCGGGAGGACGCCCTACGAGCAGTACTTC. It encodes CASSPSGRTPYEQYF.

The sample holds many counts of this clonotype. The J gene is TRBJ2-7, the V gene TRBV14; a possible D gene is TRBD2 (5 bases). CDR1 SGHDN and CDR2 FVKESK come from the germline V gene. The CDR3 covers 14 residues. Trimming removed 0 bases from V and 3 bases from J, with 9 bases in between. CDR3 nucleotide sequence: TGTGCCAGCAGCCAAGAACGGGATAACTACGAGCAGTACTTC. Translation gives CASSQERDNYEQYF.

This clonotype was counted at least ten times. The chain joins TRBV7-2 to TRBJ2-3, with 13 bases aligning to TRBD2. With V trimmed by 0 bases and J by 2 bases, 5 bases remained unmatched. Germline V gene lookup returns CDR1 SGHTA and CDR2 FQGNSA. CDR3 size: 18 residues. The CDR3: CASSLAGTSGDFTDTQYF. CDR3 in DNA: TGTGCCAGCAGCTTAGCCGGGACTAGCGGGGACTTCACAGATACGCAGTATTTT.

This clonotype was seen once. A clone one base away is much larger, so this may be a read error. This rearrangement joins TRBV28 to TRBJ2-6; the D gene is possibly TRBD2 (6 bases). CDR1 is MDHEN and CDR2 is SYDVKM in the germline V gene. The CDR3 contains 16 residues. CDR3 region: CASTTAGIFGANVLNF. In DNA, the CDR3 is TGTGCCAGTACGACCGCGGGGATCTTTGGGGCCAACGTCCTGAATTTC. Together with reference TRBV28 and TRBJ2-6, the CDR3 gives the full variable domain: DVKVTQSSRYLVKRTGEKVFLECVQDMDHENMFWYRQDPGLGLRLIYFSYDVKMKEKGDIPEGYSVSREKKERFSLILESASTNQTSMYLCASTTAGIFGANVLNFGAGSRLTVL.

The table lists this clonotype with many counts. The chain recombines TRBV3-1 with TRBJ2-1, with D unresolved. The CDR3 is 14 residues long. With 1 base removed from V and 9 bases from J, the gap between germline ends came to 13 bases. In germline, CDR1 is LGHDT, CDR2 YNNKEL (reference sequence). The DNA of the CDR3 is TGTGCCAGCAGCCAAGGGTGGAAAAGTGGTGAGCAGTTCTTC. It translates to CASSQGWKSGEQFF.

This clonotype occurred many times. The chain links TRBV7-9 to TRBJ2-1; D not certain. The CDR3 extends over 12 amino acids. Germline values: CDR1 SEHNR, CDR2 FQNEAQ (reference sequence). The ends were cut back, 3 bases at V and 7 bases at J, with 7 bases in the middle. CDR3 region: CASSFAVNEQFF. In nucleotides, the CDR3 is TGTGCCAGCAGCTTTGCGGTAAATGAGCAGTTCTTC.

This clonotype has at least ten counts. The DNA for the CDR3 is TGTGCCAGCTCACCACGGGCAGAGCCCACCTACGAGCAGTACTTC. It specifies CASSPRAEPTYEQYF. The rearrangement joins TRBV18 to TRBJ2-7; D not certain. Germline V gene data show CDR1 as KGHSH and CDR2 as LQKENI. This CDR3 has 15 amino acids. V was cut by 1 base and J by 2 bases, with 12 bases left in between.

This clonotype occurred many times. This sequence joins TRBV5-1 and TRBJ2-7; 8 bases align to TRBD1. Trimming cost V 2 bases and J 4 bases; bases outside gene matches: 14. Per germline, CDR1 SGHRS and CDR2 YFSETQ. The CDR3 sequence is 17 residues long. CDR3 bases: TGCGCCAGCAGCTTAGTGGGGACAGGCCACATTGCTTACGAGCAGTACTTC. The encoded protein is CASSLVGTGHIAYEQYF.

This clonotype came up many times. This sequence joins TRBV12-3 or TRBV12-4 and TRBJ2-4; D is possibly TRBD2 (6 bases). There are 14 residues in the CDR3. Trimming took off 4 bases at V and 8 bases at J, with 15 bases between the two ends. In DNA, the CDR3 is TGTGCCAGCAGTTCGCGGCAGGAGGGCGACATTCAGTACTTC. This gives the protein CASSSRQEGDIQYF.

At least ten counts were recorded for this clonotype. The V and J genes are TRBV6-2 or TRBV6-3 and TRBJ2-3; the D is unclear. CDR3 size: 12 residues. The ends were cut back, 5 bases at V and 6 bases at J, with 9 bases in the middle. Germline V lookup: CDR1 MNHEY, CDR2 SVGEGT. The CDR3 loop is CASSQIGDTQYF. The DNA for the CDR3 is TGTGCCAGCAGTCAAATCGGGGATACGCAGTATTTT.

The sample holds many counts of this clonotype. V and J are TRBV6-1 and TRBJ2-1; D is perhaps TRBD2 (6 bases). CDR1 MNHNS and CDR2 SASEGT come from the germline V gene. The CDR3 runs 16 residues. Trimming removed 6 bases at V and 4 bases at J, with 19 bases between. CDR3 amino acids: CASRPLTSPPYNEQFF. In nucleotides, the CDR3 is TGTGCCAGCAGACCCCTGACTAGTCCCCCGTACAATGAGCAGTTCTTC.

Concerning this clonotype itself: Just one base apart from a much larger clone, this may be a read error. This chain links TRBV7-9 with TRBJ2-1, with D possibly TRBD2 on 5 matching bases. The CDR3 totals 12 residues. Germline V lookup: CDR1 SEHNR, CDR2 FQNEAQ (reference sequence). CDR3 protein: CASSPDGNEQVF. The CDR3 DNA sequence: TGTGCCAGCAGCCCGGACGGGAATGAGCAGGTCTTC.

At least ten counts were recorded for this clonotype. CDR3 bases: TGTGCCAGCAGCTCACAGGGGCCAGCGCCCAACCAAGAGACCCAGTACTTC. Translation: CASSSQGPAPNQETQYF. The chain is built from TRBV5-6 and TRBJ2-5; 7 nucleotides match TRBD1. The V and J ends lost 3 bases and 0 bases, in that order; junction bases with no gene match: 11. This CDR3 has 17 amino acids. Germline CDR1 reads SGHDT; CDR2 reads YYEEEE.

This clonotype came up a few times. The chain is built from TRBV3-1 and TRBJ1-1; TRBD1 matches at 10 bases. CDR1 and CDR2 from the germline V gene are LGHDT and YNNKEL (reference sequence). V lost 1 base, J lost 2 bases, and 7 bases stayed unmatched. The CDR3 loop spans 17 amino acids. The CDR3 sequence: CASSQGPGQGYNTEAFF. CDR3 DNA: TGTGCCAGCAGCCAAGGGCCGGGACAGGGGTATAACACTGAAGCTTTCTTT. The entire variable domain, with the rest obtained from reference TRBV3-1 and TRBJ1-1, is as follows: DTAVSQTPKYLVTQMGNDKSIKCEQNLGHDTMYWYKQDSKKFLKIMFSYNNKELIINETVPNRFSPKSPDKAHLNLHINSLELGDSAVYFCASSQGPGQGYNTEAFFGQGTRLTVV.

This clonotype showed up just once. One base away lies a much larger clone, so this may be a sequencing read error. The V gene is TRBV7-9, the J gene TRBJ2-1; D call uncertain. CDR1 SEHNR and CDR2 FQNEAQ come from the germline V gene (reference sequence). This CDR3 is 12 amino acids long. Trimming cost V 3 bases and J 12 bases, with 12 bases left between them. The CDR3 spells CASSFLEDVQFF. The CDR3 DNA reads TGTGCCAGCAGCTTCCTCGAGGACGTGCAGTTCTTC.

This clonotype was counted many times. This rearrangement joins TRBV28 to TRBJ2-7, with TRBD2 as a possible D gene (6 bases). CDR3 length: 12 residues. Trimming left V 7 bases short and J 6 bases short, with 13 bases between. The germline V gene has CDR1 MDHEN and CDR2 SYDVKM. CDR3 loop: CASNTGTLEQYF. The CDR3 coding sequence is TGTGCCAGCAATACTGGGACTCTCGAGCAGTACTTC. Using reference TRBV28 and TRBJ2-7 for the parts outside the CDR3, the full variable domain is DVKVTQSSRYLVKRTGEKVFLECVQDMDHENMFWYRQDPGLGLRLIYFSYDVKMKEKGDIPEGYSVSREKKERFSLILESASTNQTSMYLCASNTGTLEQYFGPGTRLTVT.

This clonotype was counted many times. The V call is TRBV7-9, the J call TRBJ1-3; D is perhaps TRBD1 (5 bases). Germline V lookup: CDR1 SEHNR, CDR2 FQNEAQ (reference sequence). The CDR3 length is 13 residues. V shed 4 bases and J shed 10 bases, with 14 bases lying between them. CDR3 sequence reads: CASSSYSEGTIYF. As DNA, the CDR3 is TGTGCCAGCAGCTCGTATAGCGAGGGGACCATATATTTT.

This clonotype was observed many times. The rearrangement joins TRBV4-1 to TRBJ2-7, with TRBD1 as a possible D gene (6 bases). CDR1 is MGHRA and CDR2 is YSYEKL in the germline V gene. The CDR3 covers 14 residues. V was clipped by 3 bases and J by 4 bases, with 13 bases between them. CDR3 in amino acids: CASSQPYREYEQYF. The CDR3, as DNA: TGCGCCAGCAGCCAGCCCTACAGGGAATACGAGCAGTACTTC.

This clonotype was seen at least ten times. The chain carries TRBV19 and TRBJ2-1, with 15 positions matching TRBD2. This CDR3 is built from 15 residues. Germline V CDR1 and CDR2: LNHDA, SQIVND (reference sequence). After removal of 6 bases from V and 6 bases from J, the junction contained 3 bases not matched to a gene. The CDR3 here is CASSWTSGRANEQFF. The CDR3 bases are TGTGCCAGTAGCTGGACTAGCGGGAGGGCCAATGAGCAGTTCTTC.

This clonotype was observed many times. J is TRBJ1-5 and V is TRBV6-5, with D unresolved. CDR3 size: 13 residues. V was cut by 4 bases and J by 7 bases, with 11 bases left in between. CDR1 and CDR2 from the germline V gene are MNHEY and SVGAGI. This CDR3 is CASSLAGGQPQHF. The CDR3 region has the DNA TGTGCCAGCAGTTTGGCAGGAGGGCAGCCCCAGCATTTT.

This clonotype was seen a few times. The genes are TRBV5-4 and TRBJ2-4, with 8 bases identical to TRBD1. Germline V gene data show CDR1 as SGHNT and CDR2 as YYREEE (reference sequence). V lost 4 bases, J lost 2 bases, and 5 bases stayed unmatched. The CDR3 has 15 amino acids. The CDR3 DNA reads as TGTGCCAGCAGCCCGGACAGGGCGACCAAAAACATTCAGTACTTC. Translated, it gives CASSPDRATKNIQYF.

This clonotype was picked up many times. Here the CDR3 reads CASSPRVAGVRTDTQYF. DNA of the CDR3: TGTGCCAGCAGCCCCCGGGTAGCGGGAGTACGCACAGATACGCAGTATTTT. V and J are TRBV9 and TRBJ2-3, with 9 bases aligning to TRBD2. The germline V gene has CDR1 SGDLS and CDR2 YYNGEE. V shed 4 bases, J shed 1 base, and the junction held 10 bases outside the gene matches. The CDR3 totals 17 residues. The entire variable domain, with the rest obtained from reference TRBV9 and TRBJ2-3, is as follows: DSGVTQTPKHLITATGQRVTLRCSPRSGDLSVYWYQQSLDQGLQFLIQYYNGEERAKGNILERFSAQQFPDLHSELNLSSLELGDSALYFCASSPRVAGVRTDTQYFGPGTRLTVL.

The table lists this clonotype with a few counts. The V gene is TRBV18, the J gene TRBJ1-2; no clear D gene. This CDR3 is built from 13 residues. Germline V CDR1 and CDR2: KGHSH, LQKENI. V lost 6 bases and J 4 bases, leaving 12 bases between the germline ends. The CDR3 here is CASSPMGGYGYTF. CDR3 coding DNA: TGTGCCAGCTCGCCTATGGGAGGCTATGGCTACACCTTC.

This clonotype was recorded at least ten times. The chain employs TRBV12-3 or TRBV12-4 and TRBJ2-4; D call uncertain. This CDR3 contains 15 residues. V lost 0 bases and J 0 bases, leaving 6 bases between the germline ends. The CDR3 region is CASSLAALAKNIQYF. CDR3 DNA sequence: TGTGCCAGCAGTTTAGCAGCACTAGCCAAAAACATTCAGTACTTC.

This clonotype was detected many times. The chain has TRBV18 and TRBJ1-2; no clear D. This CDR3 has 16 amino acids. The germline gives CDR1 KGHSH, CDR2 LQKENI. V was trimmed by 3 bases and J by 0 bases, leaving 14 bases between them. Here the CDR3 reads CASSPLGSRPNYGYTF. In DNA, the CDR3 is TGTGCCAGCTCACCCCTTGGCAGTCGGCCTAACTATGGCTACACCTTC.

This clonotype was detected many times. The rearrangement links TRBV20-1 to TRBJ1-6; possibly TRBD1 for D (6 bases). The CDR3 has 14 residues. The ends were cut back, 4 bases at V and 5 bases at J, with 12 bases in the middle. Looked up from germline, CDR1 is DFQATT and CDR2 is SNEGSKA (reference sequence). The CDR3 reads CSATTGTHNSPLHF. The CDR3 nucleotides read TGCAGTGCTACGACAGGAACCCATAATTCACCCCTCCACTTT.

There are many counts of this clonotype. The rearrangement uses TRBV5-6 and TRBJ2-1; the match to TRBD2 covers 9 bases. V dropped 0 bases and J dropped 10; count of bases not matched to a gene: 5. Per the germline V gene, CDR1 is SGHDT and CDR2 is YYEEEE. The CDR3 length is 14 residues. The CDR3 bases are TGTGCCAGCAGCTTGGTTGGACTAGCGATAGAGCAGTTCTTC. Translation: CASSLVGLAIEQFF.

This clonotype was found many times. The gene calls are TRBV7-3 and TRBJ1-1; D may be TRBD1 (5 bases). Trimming stripped 3 bases from V and 8 bases from J, with 28 bases between. CDR1 SGHTA and CDR2 FQGTGA come from the germline V gene. The CDR3 sequence is 18 residues long. The CDR3 coding sequence is TGTGCCAGCAGCTTGAATAATGGCGGTGGGGGACGGGAAAAGGAAGCTTTCTTT. Translating gives CASSLNNGGGGREKEAFF.

This clonotype has ten or more counts. The V and J genes are TRBV11-2 and TRBJ2-7, with D maybe TRBD2 (6 bases). The CDR3 is 12 residues long. Germline assignment: CDR1 SGHAT and CDR2 FQNNGV. V was trimmed by 5 bases and J by 6 bases, leaving 11 bases between them. The CDR3, as DNA: TGTGCCAGCAGCCTCCGGGGGACCGAGCAGTACTTC. This sequence encodes CASSLRGTEQYF.

This clonotype appeared many times. The rearrangement joins TRBV7-6 to TRBJ2-7; 10 bases fit TRBD2. There are 16 residues in the CDR3. Germline V lookup: CDR1 SGHVS, CDR2 FNYEAQ. V was clipped by 5 bases and J by 1 base; unmatched bases: 8. CDR3 coding DNA: TGTGCCAGCAGCCCTTATAAGACTAGCGGGTCCTACGAGCAGTACTTC. Translated, it gives CASSPYKTSGSYEQYF.

In its sample, this clonotype was seen many times. The chain uses TRBV20-1 and TRBJ2-1, with 8 nucleotides matching TRBD2. Germline CDR1 and CDR2: DFQATT and SNEGSKA (reference sequence). The V and J ends lost 6 bases and 7 bases, in that order; junction bases with no gene match: 11. The CDR3 consists of 14 residues. The CDR3 bases are TGCAGTGCGCGACGGGGGGGCCTGGGGAATGAGCAGTTCTTC. Its protein product is CSARRGGLGNEQFF.